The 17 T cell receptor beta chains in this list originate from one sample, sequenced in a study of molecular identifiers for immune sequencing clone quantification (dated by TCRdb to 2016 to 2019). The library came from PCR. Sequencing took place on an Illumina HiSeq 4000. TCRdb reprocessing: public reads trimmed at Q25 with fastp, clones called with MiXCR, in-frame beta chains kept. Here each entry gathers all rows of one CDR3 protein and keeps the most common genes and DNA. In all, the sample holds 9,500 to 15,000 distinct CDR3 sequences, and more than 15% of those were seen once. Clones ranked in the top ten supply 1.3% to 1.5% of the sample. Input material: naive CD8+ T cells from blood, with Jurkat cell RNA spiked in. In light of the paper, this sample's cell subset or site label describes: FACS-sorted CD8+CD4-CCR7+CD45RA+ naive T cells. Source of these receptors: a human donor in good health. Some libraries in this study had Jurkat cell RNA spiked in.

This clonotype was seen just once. CDR3 sequence reads: CASNLSPGDEQFF. The CDR3 nucleotides are TGTGCCAGCAACTTAAGTCCGGGGGATGAGCAGTTCTTC. The chain combines TRBV12-3 or TRBV12-4 with TRBJ2-1; D perhaps matches TRBD2 (6 bases). The CDR3 length is 13 residues. V was clipped by 7 bases and J by 8 bases, with 15 bases between them.

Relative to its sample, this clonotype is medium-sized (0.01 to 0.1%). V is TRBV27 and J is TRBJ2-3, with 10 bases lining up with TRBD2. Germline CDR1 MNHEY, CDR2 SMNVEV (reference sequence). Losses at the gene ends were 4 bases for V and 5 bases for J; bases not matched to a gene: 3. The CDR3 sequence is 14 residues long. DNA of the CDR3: TGTGCCAGCAGTTCGGGACTAGCGTTAGATACGCAGTATTTT. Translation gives CASSSGLALDTQYF.

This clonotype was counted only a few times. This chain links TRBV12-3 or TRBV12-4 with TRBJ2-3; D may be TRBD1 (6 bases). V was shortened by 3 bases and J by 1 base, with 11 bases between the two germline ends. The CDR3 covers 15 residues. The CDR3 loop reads CASSFLEGGTDTQYF. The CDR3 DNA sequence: TGTGCCAGCAGTTTTCTAGAGGGGGGCACAGATACGCAGTATTTT.

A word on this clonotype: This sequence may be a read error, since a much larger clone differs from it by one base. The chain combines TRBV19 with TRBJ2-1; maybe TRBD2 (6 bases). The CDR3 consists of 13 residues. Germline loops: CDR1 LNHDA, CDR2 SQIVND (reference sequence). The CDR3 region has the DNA TGTGCCAGTAGTATCGGTCTAGCGACGGAGCGGTTCTTC. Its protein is CASSIGLATERFF.

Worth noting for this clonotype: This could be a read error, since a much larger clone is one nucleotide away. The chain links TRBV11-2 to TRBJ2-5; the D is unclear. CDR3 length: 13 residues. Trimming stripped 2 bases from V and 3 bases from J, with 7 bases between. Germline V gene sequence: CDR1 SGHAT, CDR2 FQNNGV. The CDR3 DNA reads TGTGCCAGCAGCTTATGGTCCAAAGAGACCCAGTACTTC. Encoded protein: CASSLWSKETQYF.

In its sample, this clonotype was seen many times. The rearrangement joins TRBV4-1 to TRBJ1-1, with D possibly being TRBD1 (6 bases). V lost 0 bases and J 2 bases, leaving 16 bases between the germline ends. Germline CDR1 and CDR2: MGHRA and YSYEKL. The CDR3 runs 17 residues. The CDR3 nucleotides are TGCGCCAGCAGCCAAGATCTTTCAAGGGGGGCTAACACTGAAGCTTTCTTT. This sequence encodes CASSQDLSRGANTEAFF.

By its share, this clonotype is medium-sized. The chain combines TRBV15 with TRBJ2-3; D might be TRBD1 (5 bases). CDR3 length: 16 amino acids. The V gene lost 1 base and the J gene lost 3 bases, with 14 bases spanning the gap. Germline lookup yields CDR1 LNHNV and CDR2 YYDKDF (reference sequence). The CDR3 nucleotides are TGTGCCACCAGCAGAGGGCTTTCAGGGCGGACAGATACGCAGTATTTT. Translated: CATSRGLSGRTDTQYF. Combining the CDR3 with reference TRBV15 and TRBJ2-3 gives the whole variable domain DAMVIQNPRYQVTQFGKPVTLSCSQTLNHNVMYWYQQKSSQAPKLLFHYYDKDFNNEADTPDNFQSRRPNTSFCFLDIRSPGLGDTAMYLCATSRGLSGRTDTQYFGPGTRLTVL.

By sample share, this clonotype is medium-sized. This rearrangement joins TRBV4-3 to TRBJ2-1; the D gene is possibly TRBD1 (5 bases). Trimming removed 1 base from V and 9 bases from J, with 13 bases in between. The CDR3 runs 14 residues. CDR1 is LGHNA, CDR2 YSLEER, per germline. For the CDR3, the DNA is TGCGCCAGCAGCCAAGTAGGGGAAATCAGTGAGCAGTTCTTC. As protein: CASSQVGEISEQFF.

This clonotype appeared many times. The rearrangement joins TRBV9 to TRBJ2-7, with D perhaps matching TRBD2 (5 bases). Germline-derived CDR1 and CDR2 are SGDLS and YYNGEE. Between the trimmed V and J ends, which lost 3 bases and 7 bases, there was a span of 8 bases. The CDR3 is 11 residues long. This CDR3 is CASSDGVEQYF. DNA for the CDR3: TGTGCCAGCAGCGACGGGGTTGAGCAGTACTTC.

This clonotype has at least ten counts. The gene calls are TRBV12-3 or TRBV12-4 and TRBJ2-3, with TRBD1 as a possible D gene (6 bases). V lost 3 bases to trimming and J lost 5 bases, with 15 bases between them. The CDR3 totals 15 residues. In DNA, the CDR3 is TGTGCCAGCAGTTTGGTTACAGGGCTGGGAGATACGCAGTATTTT. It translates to CASSLVTGLGDTQYF.

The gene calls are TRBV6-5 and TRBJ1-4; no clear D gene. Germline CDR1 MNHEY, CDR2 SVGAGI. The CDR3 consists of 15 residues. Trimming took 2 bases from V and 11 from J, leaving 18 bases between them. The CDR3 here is CASSYRQATLEKLFF. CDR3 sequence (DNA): TGTGCCAGCAGTTACCGTCAAGCAACCTTGGAGAAACTGTTTTTT.

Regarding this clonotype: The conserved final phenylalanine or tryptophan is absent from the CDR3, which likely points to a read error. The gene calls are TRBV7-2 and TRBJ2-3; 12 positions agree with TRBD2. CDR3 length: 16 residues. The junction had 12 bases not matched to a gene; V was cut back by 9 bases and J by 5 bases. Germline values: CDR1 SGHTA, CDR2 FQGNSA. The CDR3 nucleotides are TGTGCCAGGAGTGCCAGCCTAGCGGGAGGGTTAGATACGCAGTATTCT. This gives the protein CARSASLAGGLDTQYS.

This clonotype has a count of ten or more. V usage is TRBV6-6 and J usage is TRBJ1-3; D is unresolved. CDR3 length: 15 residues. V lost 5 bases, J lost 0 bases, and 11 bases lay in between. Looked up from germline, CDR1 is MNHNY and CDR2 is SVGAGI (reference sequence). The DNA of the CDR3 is TGTGCCAGCAGTGCCATGGTGGGCTCTGGAAACACCATATATTTT. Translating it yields CASSAMVGSGNTIYF.

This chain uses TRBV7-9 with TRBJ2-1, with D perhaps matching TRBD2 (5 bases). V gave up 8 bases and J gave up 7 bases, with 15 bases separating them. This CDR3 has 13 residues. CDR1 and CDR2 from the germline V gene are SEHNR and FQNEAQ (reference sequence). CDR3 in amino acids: CASERTVLNEQFF. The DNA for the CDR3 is TGTGCCAGCGAAAGGACTGTTTTGAATGAGCAGTTCTTC.

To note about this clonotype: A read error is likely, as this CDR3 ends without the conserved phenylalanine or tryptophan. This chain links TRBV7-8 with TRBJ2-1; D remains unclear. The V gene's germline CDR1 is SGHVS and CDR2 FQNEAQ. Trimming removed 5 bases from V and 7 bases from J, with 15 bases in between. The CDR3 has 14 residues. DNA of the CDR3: TGTGCCAGCAGCCTGTCCCCAGCTAGGAATGAGCAGTTCCTC. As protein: CASSLSPARNEQFL.

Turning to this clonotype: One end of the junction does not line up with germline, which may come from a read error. CDR3 sequence: CAWRLTDTGVLFF. The CDR3 DNA reads TGTGCCTGGAGGTTGACGGACACCGGGGTGCTGTTTTTT. V is TRBV30 and J is TRBJ2-2; D possibly matches TRBD1 or TRBD2 (5 bases each). The CDR3 sequence is 13 residues long. Germline V gene data show CDR1 as GTSNPN and CDR2 as SVGIG (reference sequence).

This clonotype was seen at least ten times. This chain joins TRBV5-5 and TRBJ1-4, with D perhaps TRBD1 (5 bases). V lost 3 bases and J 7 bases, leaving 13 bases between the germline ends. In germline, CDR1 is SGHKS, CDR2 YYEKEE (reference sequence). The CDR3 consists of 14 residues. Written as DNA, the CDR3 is TGTGCCAGCAGCTCCGACAGTTGGGGTGAAAAACTGTTTTTT. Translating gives CASSSDSWGEKLFF. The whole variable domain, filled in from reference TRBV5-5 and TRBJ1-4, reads DAGVTQSPTHLIKTRGQQVTLRCSPISGHKSVSWYQQVLGQGPQFIFQYYEKEERGRGNFPDRFSARQFPNYSSELNVNALLLGDSALYLCASSSDSWGEKLFFGSGTQLSVL.